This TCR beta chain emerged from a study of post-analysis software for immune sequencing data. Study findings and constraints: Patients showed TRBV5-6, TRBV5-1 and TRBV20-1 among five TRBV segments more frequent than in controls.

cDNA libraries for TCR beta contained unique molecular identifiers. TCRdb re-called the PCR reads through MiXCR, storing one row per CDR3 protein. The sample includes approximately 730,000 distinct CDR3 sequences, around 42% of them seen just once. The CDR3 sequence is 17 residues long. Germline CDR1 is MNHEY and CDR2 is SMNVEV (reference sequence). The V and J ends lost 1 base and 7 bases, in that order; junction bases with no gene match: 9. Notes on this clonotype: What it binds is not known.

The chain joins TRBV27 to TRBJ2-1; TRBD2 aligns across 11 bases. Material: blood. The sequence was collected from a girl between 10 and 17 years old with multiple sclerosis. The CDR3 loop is CASSLWLGLAGGNEQFF. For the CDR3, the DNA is TGTGCCAGCAGTTTATGGTTAGGGCTAGCGGGGGGTAATGAGCAGTTCTTC.